The clone carrying this T cell receptor (beta chain) came up many times. The source material, RNA transcripts, was used to amplify TCR beta CDR3 regions. Carried out on the TCR CDR3, a first-round RT-PCR used the HTBI primer set. TCRdb itself ran the multiplex PCR reads through MiXCR, one entry per CDR3 protein. The sample includes about half a million distinct CDR3 sequences, around 22% of them seen just once. Diagnoses were made from clinical symptoms, serum measures (thyroxine and TRAb), thyroid ultrasound and orbital computed tomography. These data originate in a study of T cells in Graves' hyperthyroidism and ophthalmopathy. This receptor was obtained from a woman under 40 with Graves' ophthalmopathy. What was sequenced was blood.

DNA of the CDR3: TGTGCCAGCACCACACAGGGAGTGCTTGGCGAGCAGTACTTC. Encoded protein: CASTTQGVLGEQYF. This rearrangement joins TRBV6-1 to TRBJ2-7; D may be TRBD1 (6 bases). Trimming shortened V by 7 bases and J by 6 bases, and 19 bases separated the two germline ends. This CDR3 is 14 amino acids long. The germline CDR1 and CDR2 sequences are MNHNS and SASEGT.